A single TCR beta chain is shown here with its context. These data are taken from a study of T cell responses to AZD1222 COVID-19 vaccine. TCRdb keeps only in-frame clones here, not all; method: immunoSEQ multiplex PCR. Among 90,000 to 100,000 clones listed, about 81% were seen once. V was pared by 0 bases and J by 1 base, with 12 bases between. Per germline, CDR1 LGHDT and CDR2 YNNKEL (reference sequence). The CDR3 is made up of 16 amino acids. This TCR was sampled from an adult who received the AZD1222 COVID-19 vaccine. The input for sequencing was peripheral blood, taken 28 days after the second AZD1222 dose. J is TRBJ2-5 and V is TRBV3-1 (or the pseudogene TRBV3-2), with D unclear. DNA for the CDR3: TGTGCCAGCAGCCAAGATCATCCCCCCAGCCAAGAGACCCAGTACTTC. This codes for CASSQDHPPSQETQYF.